These 11 T cell receptor beta chains share one sample of origin, sequenced in a study of early T cells in non-severe SARS-CoV-2 infection. TCRdb re-called the 5' RACE reads through MiXCR, storing one row per CDR3 protein. This sample carries 65,000 to 70,000 distinct CDR3 sequences, approximately 12% of them seen once, and the ten largest clones take more than 1.5%. The sample taken for sequencing was whole blood. The receptors were sampled from an adult who was a healthcare worker with PCR-confirmed SARS-CoV-2 infection or an uninfected control (not recorded which).

This clonotype was recorded at least ten times. This rearrangement joins TRBV7-2 to TRBJ2-3; D ambiguous. The V end lost 5 bases, the J end lost 2 bases, and 11 bases lay between the germline ends. The CDR3 runs to 14 residues. From germline, CDR1 is SGHTA and CDR2 FQGNSA. CDR3 region: CASSPSRVTDTQYF. The CDR3 region has the DNA TGTGCCAGCAGCCCTAGTCGTGTCACAGATACGCAGTATTTT.

This clonotype has more than one count but fewer than ten. The CDR3 region is CASTPGPVSDTQYF. As DNA, the CDR3 is TGTGCCAGCACTCCGGGGCCGGTATCAGATACGCAGTATTTT. The chain recombines TRBV5-5 with TRBJ2-3, with D perhaps TRBD1 or TRBD2 (5 bases each). Trimming shortened V by 6 bases and J by 4 bases, and 15 bases separated the two germline ends. This CDR3 contains 14 residues. CDR1 is SGHKS and CDR2 is YYEKEE in the germline V gene (reference sequence).

This clonotype has more than one count but fewer than ten. The genes are TRBV11-2 and TRBJ2-7; perhaps D is TRBD1 or TRBD2 (5 bases each). The CDR3 has 16 residues. CDR1 is SGHAT, CDR2 FQNNGV, per germline. Trimming took 5 bases from V and 1 from J, leaving 18 bases between them. The CDR3 bases are TGTGCCAGCAGCCCGGGACGCACCCTACCTTCCTACGAGCAGTACTTC. It specifies CASSPGRTLPSYEQYF. The entire variable domain, with the rest obtained from reference TRBV11-2 and TRBJ2-7, is as follows: EAGVAQSPRYKIIEKRQSVAFWCNPISGHATLYWYQQILGQGPKLLIQFQNNGVVDDSQLPKDRFSAERLKGVDSTLKIQPAKLEDSAVYLCASSPGRTLPSYEQYFGPGTRLTVT.

This clonotype came up a few times. The genes are TRBV6-5 and TRBJ1-1; unclear D gene. Between the trimmed V and J ends, which lost 6 bases and 6 bases, there was a span of 11 bases. CDR1 is MNHEY and CDR2 is SVGAGI in the germline V gene. The CDR3 spans 12 residues. The CDR3 DNA reads TGTGCCAGCAGGACGGGAAGGTCTGAAGCTTTCTTT. Translation gives CASRTGRSEAFF.

A few counts support this clonotype. This chain uses TRBV3-1 with TRBJ2-1; 8 bases align to TRBD2. The CDR3 totals 16 residues. The V gene end was trimmed by 1 base and the J gene end by 4 bases; junction bases not matched to a gene: 6. Germline loops: CDR1 LGHDT, CDR2 YNNKEL (reference sequence). CDR3 DNA: TGTGCCAGCAGCCAAGGTGGGGGACTAGAGTACAATGAGCAGTTCTTC. This gives the protein CASSQGGGLEYNEQFF.

Many counts were recorded for this clonotype. The chain employs TRBV24-1 and TRBJ2-2; D gene ambiguous. Trimming shortened V by 9 bases and J by 1 base, and 5 bases separated the two germline ends. The CDR3 loop spans 12 amino acids. Germline V lookup: CDR1 KGHDR, CDR2 SFDVKD. CDR3 residues: CATGRNTGELFF. Here the CDR3 DNA reads TGTGCCACCGGAAGGAACACCGGGGAGCTGTTTTTT.

Worth noting for this clonotype: At one of its ends the junction is not consistent with the germline gene, which may arise from a read error. The chain recombines TRBV6-6 with TRBJ2-4; no clear D. CDR3 length: 15 residues. Germline V lookup: CDR1 MNHNY, CDR2 SVGAGI (reference sequence). CDR3 nucleotide sequence: TGTGCCAGCACCCCGGCAGGTTCGGCCAAAAACATTCGGTACTTC. The encoded protein is CASTPAGSAKNIRYF.

V usage is TRBV18 and J usage is TRBJ2-4, with TRBD1 as a possible D gene (5 bases). Germline CDR1 is KGHSH and CDR2 is LQKENI. The CDR3 is 16 residues long. Trimming removed 0 bases at V and 0 bases at J, with 9 bases between. The CDR3 loop reads CASSPPTALAKNIQYF. In nucleotides, the CDR3 is TGTGCCAGCTCACCACCGACAGCCCTAGCCAAAAACATTCAGTACTTC.

This clonotype showed up just a few times. The chain employs TRBV7-6 and TRBJ1-2, with D unresolved. The CDR3 totals 17 residues. Trimming stripped 10 bases from V and 0 bases from J, with 24 bases between. CDR1 and CDR2 (germline): SGHVS, FNYEAQ. CDR3 nucleotide sequence: TGTGCCATTCCCCCGCGGGCCCCCGTTGGGGCTAACTATGGCTACACCTTC. Its protein is CAIPPRAPVGANYGYTF.

This clonotype occurred many times. Written as DNA, the CDR3 is TGTGCCAGCAGCTCGGAGAGGAGGAGGGGCTATGGCTACACCTTC. Protein product: CASSSERRRGYGYTF. V is TRBV7-9 and J is TRBJ1-2; a possible D gene is TRBD1 (5 bases). Germline lookup yields CDR1 SEHNR and CDR2 FQNEAQ (reference sequence). The CDR3 is made up of 15 amino acids. V shed 4 bases and J shed 4 bases, with 16 bases lying between them.

V and J are TRBV5-6 and TRBJ2-7; D uncertain. Trimming stripped 0 bases from V and 2 bases from J, with 9 bases between. This CDR3 comprises 14 residues. Germline CDR1 reads SGHDT; CDR2 reads YYEEEE. The CDR3 DNA reads as TGTGCCAGCAGCTTGGGGATGCGTACCTACGAGCAGTACTTC. It is translated as CASSLGMRTYEQYF.